The text below deals with one TCR beta chain. Its target is not known. V lost 8 bases, J lost 9 bases, and 10 bases stayed unmatched. This CDR3 has 15 residues. A second about 7 to 12 cycle PCR used barcoded and J-beta primers. TCRdb itself ran the 5' RACE reads through MiXCR, one entry per CDR3 protein. The sample has about 1.6 million distinct CDR3 sequences; about 35% are singletons. These data originate in a study of blood T cells in healthy people across ages. Points from the study as a whole: Greater diversity and more naive CD4+ cells were seen in long-lived donors than in aged donors.

Source material: blood. J is TRBJ2-1 and V is TRBV12-3 or TRBV12-4, with TRBD2 matching 13 bases. The sequence was collected from a woman in her twenties or thirties in good health. The CDR3 loop reads CASLTSGGPPGEQFF. The CDR3, as DNA: TGTGCCAGCTTGACTAGCGGGGGGCCTCCGGGTGAGCAGTTCTTC.